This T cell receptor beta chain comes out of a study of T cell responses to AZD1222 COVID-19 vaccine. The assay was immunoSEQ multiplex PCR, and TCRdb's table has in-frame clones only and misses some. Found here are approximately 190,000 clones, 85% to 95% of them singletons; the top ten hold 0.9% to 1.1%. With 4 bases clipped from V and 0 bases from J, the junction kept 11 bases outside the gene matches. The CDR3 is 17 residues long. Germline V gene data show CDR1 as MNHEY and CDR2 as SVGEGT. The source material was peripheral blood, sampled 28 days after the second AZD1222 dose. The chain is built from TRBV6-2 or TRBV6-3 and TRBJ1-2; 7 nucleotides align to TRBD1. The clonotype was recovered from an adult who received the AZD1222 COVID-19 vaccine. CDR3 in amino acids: CASSLRQGRLANYGYTF. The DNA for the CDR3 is TGTGCCAGCAGTTTACGACAGGGACGATTAGCTAACTATGGCTACACCTTC.